This paragraph reports one T cell receptor beta chain. Its specificity is unknown. Here immunoSEQ multiplex PCR was the method, and the copy in TCRdb shows in-frame clones only, minus some. The profile shows over 75,000 clones, around nine tenths of them singletons. Germline CDR1 and CDR2: SGHNT and YYREEE (reference sequence). The CDR3 sequence is 14 residues long. V dropped 2 bases and J dropped 2; count of bases not matched to a gene: 4. This entry belongs to a study of graft-versus-host responses after intestinal transplantation. This sample comprised unstimulated CD4+ T cells sorted from spleen or lymph node cells, obtained before intestinal transplant. The chain recombines TRBV5-4 with TRBJ2-7; 7 bases line up with TRBD1. The source of this sequence is a human donor who received an intestinal transplant. The CDR3 sequence: CASSLRDSTYEQYF. The CDR3 DNA reads TGTGCCAGCAGCTTACGGGACAGTACCTACGAGCAGTACTTC.